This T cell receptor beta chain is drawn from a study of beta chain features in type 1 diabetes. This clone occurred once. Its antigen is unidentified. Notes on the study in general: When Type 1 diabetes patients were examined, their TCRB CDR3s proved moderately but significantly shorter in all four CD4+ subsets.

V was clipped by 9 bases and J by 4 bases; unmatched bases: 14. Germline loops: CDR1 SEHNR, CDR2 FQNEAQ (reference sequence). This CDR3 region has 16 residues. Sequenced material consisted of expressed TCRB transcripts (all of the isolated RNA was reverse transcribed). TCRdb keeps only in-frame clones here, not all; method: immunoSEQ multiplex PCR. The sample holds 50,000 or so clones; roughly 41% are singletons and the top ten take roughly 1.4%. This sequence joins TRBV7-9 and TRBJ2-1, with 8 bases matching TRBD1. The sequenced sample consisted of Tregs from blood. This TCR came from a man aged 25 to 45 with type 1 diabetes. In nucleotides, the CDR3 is TGTGCCAGTGGCCGGGACAGGAGTTTAGTTTACAATGAGCAGTTCTTC. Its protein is CASGRDRSLVYNEQFF.